What follows are 27 T cell receptor beta chains derived from one specimen sequenced in a study of blood T cell repertoires in COVID-19. Sequenced by immunoSEQ multiplex PCR; TCRdb stores in-frame clones only, minus some. Of tens of thousands of clones in the sample, around 76% were seen once. Specimen: peripheral blood. Receptor source: an elderly woman with acute or convalescent COVID-19.

This clone was observed a single time. The chain recombines TRBV20-1 with TRBJ2-7; TRBD2 matches at 13 bases. The CDR3 sequence is 16 residues long. Losses at the gene ends were 3 bases for V and 4 bases for J; bases not matched to a gene: 9. CDR1 is DFQATT and CDR2 is SNEGSKA in the germline V gene (reference sequence). This CDR3 reads CSASEGLAGMWYEQYF. The CDR3 bases are TGCAGTGCTAGTGAGGGACTAGCGGGGATGTGGTACGAGCAGTACTTC.

The chain employs TRBV27 and TRBJ2-1; 12 nucleotides align to TRBD2. This CDR3 contains 16 residues. Losses at the gene ends were 6 bases for V and 7 bases for J; bases not matched to a gene: 10. The germline gives CDR1 MNHEY, CDR2 SMNVEV (reference sequence). The CDR3, as DNA: TGTGCCAGCAGCCTATCGACTAGCGGGAGTTTGAATGAGCAGTTCTTC. It encodes CASSLSTSGSLNEQFF.

The chain's CDR3 is CASSSLSNQPQHF. For the CDR3, the DNA is TGTGCCAGCAGTTCCCTGAGCAATCAGCCCCAGCATTTT. The chain carries TRBV27 and TRBJ1-5; D is unresolved. Germline CDR1 MNHEY, CDR2 SMNVEV (reference sequence). The CDR3 totals 13 residues. The V and J ends lost 4 bases and 1 base respectively, with 5 bases between them.

The rearrangement links TRBV28 to TRBJ1-5; 7 nucleotides match TRBD1. Germline CDR1 is MDHEN and CDR2 is SYDVKM. V was clipped by 6 bases and J by 3 bases; unmatched bases: 5. The CDR3 has 14 amino acids. The CDR3 is CASRSTGYNQPQHF. DNA for the CDR3: TGTGCCAGCAGGTCGACAGGGTACAATCAGCCCCAGCATTTT.

J is TRBJ2-3 and V is TRBV7-8, with 7 bases identical to TRBD2. V shed 5 bases, J shed 0 bases, and the junction held 8 bases outside the gene matches. This CDR3 is built from 16 residues. The germline V gene has CDR1 SGHVS and CDR2 FQNEAQ. CDR3 sequence (DNA): TGTGCCAGCAGCCCAGCGGGGAGACCGAGCACAGATACGCAGTATTTT. This gives the protein CASSPAGRPSTDTQYF.

The gene calls are TRBV3-1 (or the pseudogene TRBV3-2) and TRBJ2-3; 10 bases agree with TRBD2. The CDR3 totals 19 residues. The ends lost 5 bases at V and 0 bases at J; junction bases unmatched: 14. CDR1 and CDR2 from the germline V gene are LGHDT and YNNKEL (reference sequence). The CDR3 DNA follows: TGTGCCAGCAGCGGTCCTGGGACTAGCGCGAGCTATAGCACAGATACGCAGTATTTT. This encodes CASSGPGTSASYSTDTQYF.

This rearrangement joins TRBV3-1 (or the pseudogene TRBV3-2) to TRBJ1-1, with no clear D. V lost 3 bases to trimming and J lost 4 bases, with 12 bases between them. In germline, CDR1 is LGHDT, CDR2 YNNKEL (reference sequence). The CDR3 is 14 residues long. CDR3 protein: CASSHDGLGTEAFF. As DNA, the CDR3 is TGTGCCAGCAGCCACGACGGTCTAGGCACTGAAGCTTTCTTT.

The J gene is TRBJ1-1, the V gene TRBV6-4, with 8 bases that match TRBD1. Unmatched junction bases numbered 3, after V lost 2 bases and J lost 4 bases. This CDR3 region has 14 residues. Germline V gives CDR1 MRHNA, CDR2 SNTAGT. The CDR3 sequence: CASSDTDRATEAFF. The CDR3 coding sequence is TGTGCCAGCAGTGACACGGACAGGGCCACTGAAGCTTTCTTT.

The chain has TRBV5-4 and TRBJ1-2, with D unclear. Per the germline V gene, CDR1 is SGHNT and CDR2 is YYREEE (reference sequence). CDR3 length: 13 residues. V gave up 0 bases and J gave up 4 bases, with 7 bases separating them. CDR3 coding DNA: TGTGCCAGCAGCTTGGACAGATCCTATGGCTACACCTTC. This encodes CASSLDRSYGYTF.

The chain couples TRBV28 to TRBJ1-5, with D possibly being TRBD1 (6 bases). Looked up from germline, CDR1 is MDHEN and CDR2 is SYDVKM. CDR3 length equals 14 residues. Trimming took 5 bases from V and 3 from J, leaving 11 bases between them. The CDR3: CASSITGYNQPQHF. The CDR3 DNA sequence: TGTGCCAGCAGTATAACAGGGTACAATCAGCCCCAGCATTTT.

The chain joins TRBV19 to TRBJ2-2; TRBD2 matches 7 bases. CDR1 is LNHDA, CDR2 SQIVND, per germline (reference sequence). The CDR3 has 15 amino acids. V lost 4 bases and J lost 4; bases outside the gene matches: 6. The CDR3 nucleotides are TGTGCCAGTAGTAGCAGAAGCGGGGCCACCGGGGAGCTGTTTTTT. It encodes CASSSRSGATGELFF.

This clone was seen ten or more times. The CDR3 loop reads CASSVRDRDSPLHF. CDR3 DNA: TGTGCCAGCAGTGTACGTGACAGGGACTCACCCCTCCACTTT. The chain couples TRBV2 to TRBJ1-6, with TRBD1 matching 7 bases. CDR1 is SNHLY, CDR2 FYNNEI, per germline. The CDR3 covers 14 residues. J gave up 10 bases and V 4 bases, and 7 bases lay outside the gene matches.

The rearrangement joins TRBV12-5 to TRBJ1-2; 7 bases fit TRBD1. From germline, CDR1 is LGHNT and CDR2 FRNRAP. The CDR3 is 15 residues long. J gave up 6 bases and V 0 bases, and 7 bases lay outside the gene matches. The chain's CDR3 is CASGLVQGRFNGYTF. CDR3 nucleotide sequence: TGTGCTAGTGGTTTGGTACAGGGGCGGTTTAATGGCTACACCTTC.

In its sample, this clone was seen many times. The rearrangement links TRBV12-3 or TRBV12-4 to TRBJ2-7; 9 bases agree with TRBD1. The ends lost 6 bases at V and 3 bases at J; junction bases unmatched: 0. This CDR3 has 12 amino acids. The CDR3 region is CASRDRGYEQYF. Written as DNA, the CDR3 is TGTGCCAGCAGGGACAGGGGCTACGAGCAGTACTTC.

The genes are TRBV18 and TRBJ2-1; 15 bases map to TRBD2. V trimming: 6 bases; J trimming: 7 bases; junction bases outside the gene matches: 7. CDR1 and CDR2 (germline): KGHSH, LQKENI. This CDR3 has 16 amino acids. CDR3 coding DNA: TGTGCCAGCTCCTCTCGCGGACTAGCGGGAGGGAATGAGCAGTTCTTC. Translated: CASSSRGLAGGNEQFF.

J is TRBJ2-3 and V is TRBV7-9; 11 positions agree with TRBD2. The V segment lost 2 bases and the J segment 3 bases; nucleotides outside the gene matches: 10. CDR3 size: 18 residues. The germline V gene has CDR1 SEHNR and CDR2 FQNEAQ (reference sequence). Written as DNA, the CDR3 is TGTGCCAGCAGCTTATATAGCGGGAGGGCCCGCTCGACAGATACGCAGTATTTT. Translation: CASSLYSGRARSTDTQYF. The full variable domain, its missing parts supplied by reference TRBV7-9 and TRBJ2-3, is DTGVSQNPRHKITKRGQNVTFRCDPISEHNRLYWYRQTLGQGPEFLTYFQNEAQLEKSRLLSDRFSAERPKGSFSTLEIQRTEQGDSAMYLCASSLYSGRARSTDTQYFGPGTRLTVL.

The genes are TRBV13 and TRBJ2-3; 12 nucleotides agree with TRBD2. This CDR3 is 20 amino acids long. Per the germline V gene, CDR1 is PRHDT and CDR2 is FYEKMQ (reference sequence). V shed 2 bases and J 3 bases; nucleotides not matched to a gene: 15. The CDR3 sequence: CASSLYIRTSGKGVTDTQYF. The CDR3, as DNA: TGTGCCAGCAGCTTATATATTAGGACTAGCGGGAAGGGGGTGACAGATACGCAGTATTTT.

This clone came up a few times. The chain has TRBV11-1 and TRBJ2-1, with 10 bases lining up with TRBD2. The CDR3 is 17 amino acids. The germline gives CDR1 SGHAT, CDR2 FQDESV (reference sequence). V was pared by 0 bases and J by 7 bases, with 9 bases of the junction left unmatched. In nucleotides, the CDR3 is TGTGCCAGCAGCTTAGCGAGCGGGAGGGCCCTTTGGAATGAGCAGTTCTTC. Amino acids: CASSLASGRALWNEQFF. Filled out from reference TRBV11-1 and TRBJ2-1, the complete variable domain reads EAEVAQSPRYKITEKSQAVAFWCDPISGHATLYWYRQILGQGPELLVQFQDESVVDDSQLPKDRFSAERLKGVDSTLKIQPAELGDSAMYLCASSLASGRALWNEQFFGPGTRLTVL.

Only a few counts were recorded for this clone. DNA for the CDR3: TGTGCCACCAGTGATCCGGATAGCGGGAGCTCCTACAATGAGCAGTTCTTC. Translation gives CATSDPDSGSSYNEQFF. The rearrangement links TRBV24-1 to TRBJ2-1; the match to TRBD2 covers 9 bases. This CDR3 is 17 amino acids long. The germline gives CDR1 KGHDR, CDR2 SFDVKD. Trimming at V came to 3 bases and at J to 0 bases, leaving 5 bases not matched to a gene.

CDR3 coding DNA: TGTGCCAGCAGCTTAGCTGGAGGAGTCCCCCTTGAGCAGTACTTC. Its translation: CASSLAGGVPLEQYF. V and J are TRBV7-2 and TRBJ2-7, with a tentative D call TRBD2 (5 bases). This CDR3 spans 15 amino acids. Germline V gene sequence: CDR1 SGHTA, CDR2 FQGNSA. V was trimmed by 0 bases and J by 7 bases, leaving 16 bases between them.

The chain uses TRBV12-3 or TRBV12-4 and TRBJ2-5; perhaps TRBD2 as D (5 bases). CDR3 length equals 13 residues. Deletions cut 5 bases from V and 2 bases from J, with 9 bases between. The CDR3 is CASSPLVQETQYF. The DNA of the CDR3 is TGTGCCAGCAGTCCACTAGTTCAAGAGACCCAGTACTTC.

This chain links TRBV6-5 with TRBJ2-3, with D possibly TRBD2 on 6 matching bases. This CDR3 region has 14 residues. V was shortened by 9 bases and J by 0 bases, with 13 bases between the two germline ends. Germline CDR1 MNHEY, CDR2 SVGAGI. The CDR3: CASKLALSTDTQYF. The CDR3 bases are TGTGCCAGTAAGCTAGCGCTGAGCACAGATACGCAGTATTTT.

The chain couples TRBV6-1 to TRBJ1-2; D is uncertain. The length of the CDR3 is 16 residues. V was pared by 2 bases and J by 5 bases, with 18 bases between. CDR1 is MNHNS, CDR2 SASEGT, per germline. CDR3 loop: CASSERGSGRWYGYTF. CDR3 DNA: TGTGCCAGCAGTGAAAGAGGGAGTGGGAGATGGTATGGCTACACCTTC.

This clone showed up just a few times. The chain joins TRBV28 to TRBJ1-5, with 8 bases identical to TRBD1. Per the germline V gene, CDR1 is MDHEN and CDR2 is SYDVKM. V was clipped by 1 base and J by 5 bases; unmatched bases: 4. The CDR3 is made up of 15 amino acids. CDR3 coding DNA: TGTGCCAGCAGTTTATTGAGACAGGGGTATCAGCCCCAGCATTTT. The encoded protein is CASSLLRQGYQPQHF.

In this sample, this clone turned up a few times. J is TRBJ1-1 and V is TRBV19, with a tentative D call TRBD1 (6 bases). V lost 2 bases to trimming and J lost 1 base, with 14 bases between them. Germline V gene sequence: CDR1 LNHDA, CDR2 SQIVND (reference sequence). The CDR3 extends over 16 amino acids. The CDR3 DNA sequence: TGTGCCAGTAGTATACGGCATCAGGGGAAGAACACTGAAGCTTTCTTT. Its translation is CASSIRHQGKNTEAFF.

V usage is TRBV12-3 or TRBV12-4 and J usage is TRBJ2-7; the match to TRBD1 covers 7 bases. V lost 5 bases, J lost 2 bases, and 3 bases stayed unmatched. This CDR3 contains 13 residues. The chain's CDR3 is CASSPGQAYEQYF. In DNA, the CDR3 is TGTGCCAGCAGTCCAGGACAGGCCTACGAGCAGTACTTC.

The chain employs TRBV5-1 and TRBJ2-1, with 14 bases lining up with TRBD2. The CDR3 has 17 amino acids. Trimming took 1 base from V and 1 from J; bases not matched to a gene: 1. The germline gives CDR1 SGHRS, CDR2 YFSETQ. CDR3 sequence (DNA): TGCGCCAGCAGCTTGAGGACTAGCGGGAGGTCCTACAATGAGCAGTTCTTC. This encodes CASSLRTSGRSYNEQFF.